This TCR beta chain derives from a study of shared clonotypes between healthy human individuals (dated by TCRdb to 2018 to 2021). With respect to the entire study: Three men and two women, aged 18 to 49 years, made up the cohort. For each donor, CD4 naive and CD4 memory were each run on three plates, CD8 naive on two plates, and CD8 memory on one plate. To estimate repertoire size and how much clonotypes are shared between individuals, the study performed deep sequencing of blood TCR repertoires from about five healthy adults. To increase sequencing depth and limit assay-specific biases, TCR repertoire library preparation and sequencing were carried out by different laboratories using diverse techniques. Each donor's leukapheresis produced roughly between roughly 0.85 and 10 billion PBMCs. General study outcomes and caveats: Clonotypes shared by all four sorted-subset donors showed higher generation probabilities than non-shared clonotypes. Larger estimated clonotype richness was generally found for naive subsets than for memory subsets. The small number of donors limited the genetic and exposure-history diversity represented. Pairwise subsampling indicated that sequencing depth was expected to affect the degree of clonotype sharing among donors. Rarefaction of sorted-subset datasets indicated incomplete sequencing despite the large sequencing depth. Sampling was limited to blood, and TCR repertoires in tissue likely differ from TCR repertoires in blood. Sharing across a few donors was observed for about 5% of naive CD4, around 3.5% of naive CD8, 2% to 2.5% of memory CD4, and roughly 0.4% of memory CD8 clonotypes.

As to this clone: Its specific antigen is unknown. No quality values exist for individual bases; no much larger clone is one base distant.

Using the deep immunoSEQ assay, TCR CDR3 regions were amplified from genomic DNA by multiplex PCR. For each cell subset, the extracted genomic DNA was distributed evenly across all wells of several immunoSEQ 96-well plates, and each plate served as one replicate. Each replicate PCR for sorted subsets received about 180 ng genomic DNA, equal to about 30,000 T cell genomes. The purified libraries were quantified using a Qubit 3.0 fluorometer, sized with a Bioanalyzer 2100, and then quantified again using the KAPA Library Quantification kit. A separate single-read 150-cycle Illumina NextSeq 550 flow cell was used to sequence each immunoSEQ 96-well plate. The paper's processing steps were these. Because the immunoSEQ output included only junctional sequences and no quality scores, the filtering could not be the same as the filtering used for full-length reads. Sequences were annotated with PyIR, a Python wrapper for IgBLAST v1.9, using IMGT germline references to assign V/J genes and CDR3. Any read was removed if the V/J assignment was weak (E-value above 1e-6), the CDR3 was missing, or the read contained stop codons, out-of-frame junctions, or ambiguous translated residues. V3J clonotypes were defined as sequences sharing an identical inferred V gene, J gene, and CDR3 amino acid sequence. Percentage overlap between repertoires was computed as shared unique clonotypes divided by the size of the smaller repertoire. Richness of each repertoire was evaluated using RTK rarefaction, the Chao1 estimator, and Recon v2.1 estimates of unobserved clonotypes. OLGA was used to compute generation probabilities for all TCRbeta clonotypes that the gDNA method yielded from four donors. The table was pulled from immuneACCESS by TCRdb, which kept in-frame rearrangements only. Such tables lose some clones; where checked, under half of the loss comes from unresolved V genes, and the rest has no known cause. For V, J and clone size, that table is used; D and trimming come from the DNA. Within this sample are a few hundred thousand clones, with about 96% of them counted one time only. Jointly, the top ten make up less than 0.35% of the sample.

The CDR3 runs 14 amino acids, cysteine and phenylalanine included. Of the read, only the CDR3 DNA is kept; its 42 bases are in frame from base 1. Taken from the germline V gene, the CDR1 and CDR2 loops are SQVTM and ANQGSEA. V is cut back by 3 bases and J by 5 bases, with 8 bases in the junction unmatched. The donors were healthy, HIV-negative adults with no recently reported acute infections or vaccinations. All donors were Caucasian adults living in Nashville, Tennessee, USA. The CD8 memory samples were a combination of magnetically selected CD45RO+ cells and CCR7-negative CD45RA+ effector memory (TemRA) cells. After blood collection by leukapheresis, PBMCs were isolated using Ficoll-Histopaque density gradient centrifugation and then cryopreserved in the vapor phase of liquid nitrogen. Purity and quantity of every magnetically sorted T cell population were checked by analytical flow cytometry. From each sorted fraction, genomic DNA was isolated and quantified by UV absorbance on a Nanodrop 2000c.

The rearrangement combines TRBV29-1 with TRBJ2-3, with 7 bases aligning to TRBD1. Specimen: memory CD8+ T cells sorted from blood. The cell subset or site tag for this specimen amounts to: CD45RO+ cells pooled with CCR7-negative TemRA cells. This clonotype was obtained from a man aged 25 to 45 in good health. The CDR3 reads as follows: CSVDPRGQEDTQYF. The bases read TGCAGCGTTGACCCGAGGGGGCAAGAAGATACGCAGTATTTT.